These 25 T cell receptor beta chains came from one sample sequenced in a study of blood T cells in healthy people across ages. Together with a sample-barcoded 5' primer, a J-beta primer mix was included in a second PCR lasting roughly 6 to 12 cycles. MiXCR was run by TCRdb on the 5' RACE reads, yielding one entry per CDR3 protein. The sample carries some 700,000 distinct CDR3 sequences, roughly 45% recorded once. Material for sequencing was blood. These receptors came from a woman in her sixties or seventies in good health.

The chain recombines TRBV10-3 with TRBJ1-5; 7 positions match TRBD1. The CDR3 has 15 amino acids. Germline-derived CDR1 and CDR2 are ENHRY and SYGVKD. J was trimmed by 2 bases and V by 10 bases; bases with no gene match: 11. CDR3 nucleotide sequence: TGTGCCACGGCGGAGGGGGCGTCGGGCAATCAGCCCCAGCATTTT. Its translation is CATAEGASGNQPQHF.

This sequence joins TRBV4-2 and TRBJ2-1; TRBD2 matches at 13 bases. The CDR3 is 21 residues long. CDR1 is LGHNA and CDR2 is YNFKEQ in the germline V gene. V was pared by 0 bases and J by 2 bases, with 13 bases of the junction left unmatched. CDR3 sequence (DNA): TGTGCCAGCAGCCAAGAGTCTACAGGACTAGCGGGGGATCAAACCTACAATGAGCAGTTCTTC. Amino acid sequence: CASSQESTGLAGDQTYNEQFF.

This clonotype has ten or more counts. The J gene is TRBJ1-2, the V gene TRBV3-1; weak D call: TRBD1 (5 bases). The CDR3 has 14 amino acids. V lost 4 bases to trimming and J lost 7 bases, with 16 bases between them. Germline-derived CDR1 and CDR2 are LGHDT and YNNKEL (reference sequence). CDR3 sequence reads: CASSPPGQISGYTF. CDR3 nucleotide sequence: TGTGCCAGCAGCCCTCCAGGACAAATCTCTGGCTACACCTTC.

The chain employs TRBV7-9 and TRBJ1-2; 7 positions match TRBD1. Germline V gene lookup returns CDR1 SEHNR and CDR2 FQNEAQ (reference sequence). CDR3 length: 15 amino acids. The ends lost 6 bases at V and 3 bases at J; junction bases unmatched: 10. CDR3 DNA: TGTGCCAGCAGTTCCGACAGGGCTTTTGACTATGGCTACACCTTC. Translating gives CASSSDRAFDYGYTF.

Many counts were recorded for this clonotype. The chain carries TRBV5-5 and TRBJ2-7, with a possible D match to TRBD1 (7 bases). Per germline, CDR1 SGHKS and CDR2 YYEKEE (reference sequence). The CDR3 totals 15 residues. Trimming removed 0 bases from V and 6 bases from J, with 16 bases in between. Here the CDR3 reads CASSLVYRGGGEQYF. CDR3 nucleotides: TGTGCCAGCAGCTTGGTTTACAGGGGAGGAGGCGAGCAGTACTTC. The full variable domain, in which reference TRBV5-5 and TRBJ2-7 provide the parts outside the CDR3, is DAGVTQSPTHLIKTRGQQVTLRCSPISGHKSVSWYQQVLGQGPQFIFQYYEKEERGRGNFPDRFSARQFPNYSSELNVNALLLGDSALYLCASSLVYRGGGEQYFGPGTRLTVT.

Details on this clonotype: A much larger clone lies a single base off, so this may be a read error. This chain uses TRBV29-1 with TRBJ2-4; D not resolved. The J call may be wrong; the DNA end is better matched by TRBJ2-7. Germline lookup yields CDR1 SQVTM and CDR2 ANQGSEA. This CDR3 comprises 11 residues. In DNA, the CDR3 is TGCAGCGCTCCGCATTACTACGAGCAGTACTTC. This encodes CSAPHYYEQYF.

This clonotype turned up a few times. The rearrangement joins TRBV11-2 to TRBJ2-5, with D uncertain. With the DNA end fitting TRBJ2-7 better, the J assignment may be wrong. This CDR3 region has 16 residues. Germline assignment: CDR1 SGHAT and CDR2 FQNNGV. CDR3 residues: CASSLDWSPQFYEQYF. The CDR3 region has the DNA TGTGCCAGCAGCTTAGATTGGAGCCCTCAGTTCTACGAGCAGTACTTC.

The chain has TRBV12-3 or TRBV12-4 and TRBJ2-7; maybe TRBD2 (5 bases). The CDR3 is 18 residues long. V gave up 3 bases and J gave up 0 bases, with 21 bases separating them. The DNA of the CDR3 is TGTGCCAGCAGTTTGGTATTGCTTTGGGAGAGGAGCTCCTACGAGCAGTACTTC. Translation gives CASSLVLLWERSSYEQYF.

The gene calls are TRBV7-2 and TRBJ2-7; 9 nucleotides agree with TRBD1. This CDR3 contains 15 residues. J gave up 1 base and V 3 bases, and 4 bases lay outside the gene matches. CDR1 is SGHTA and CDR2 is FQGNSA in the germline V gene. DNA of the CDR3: TGTGCCAGCAGCTTGACAGGGGGGTATTCCTACGAGCAGTACTTC. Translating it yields CASSLTGGYSYEQYF.

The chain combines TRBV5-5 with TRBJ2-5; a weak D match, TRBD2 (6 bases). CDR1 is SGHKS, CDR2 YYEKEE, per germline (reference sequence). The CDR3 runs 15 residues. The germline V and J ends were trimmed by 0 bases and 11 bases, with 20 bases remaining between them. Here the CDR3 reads CASSLDRGRHNEQYF. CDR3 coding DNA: TGTGCCAGCAGCTTGGACAGAGGGAGGCACAATGAGCAGTACTTC.

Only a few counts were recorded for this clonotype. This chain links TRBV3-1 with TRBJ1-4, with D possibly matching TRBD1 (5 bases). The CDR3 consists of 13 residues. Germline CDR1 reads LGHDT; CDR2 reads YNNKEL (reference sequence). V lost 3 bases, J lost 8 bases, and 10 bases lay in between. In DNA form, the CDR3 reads TGTGCCAGCAGCCAGGGGGATGGGGAAAAACTGTTTTTT. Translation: CASSQGDGEKLFF.

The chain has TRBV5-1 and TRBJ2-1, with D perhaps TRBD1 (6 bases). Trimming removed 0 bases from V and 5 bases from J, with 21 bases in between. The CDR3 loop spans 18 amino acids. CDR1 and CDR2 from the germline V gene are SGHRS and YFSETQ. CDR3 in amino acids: CASSLALRASGQDNEQFF. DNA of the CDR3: TGCGCCAGCAGCTTGGCCCTAAGAGCATCGGGACAAGACAATGAGCAGTTCTTC.

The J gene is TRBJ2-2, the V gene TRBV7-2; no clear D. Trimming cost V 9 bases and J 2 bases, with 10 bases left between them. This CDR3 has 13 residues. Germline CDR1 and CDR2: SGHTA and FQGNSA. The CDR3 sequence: CASLDYNTGELFF. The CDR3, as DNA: TGTGCCAGTCTGGATTATAACACCGGGGAGCTGTTTTTT.

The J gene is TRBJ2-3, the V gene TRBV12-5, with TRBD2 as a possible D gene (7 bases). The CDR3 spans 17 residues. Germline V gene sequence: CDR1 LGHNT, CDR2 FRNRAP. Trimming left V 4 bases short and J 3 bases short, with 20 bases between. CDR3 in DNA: TGTGCTAGTGGTTGGGGTGAGGGCGGGGGCAGGACAGATACGCAGTATTTT. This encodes CASGWGEGGGRTDTQYF.

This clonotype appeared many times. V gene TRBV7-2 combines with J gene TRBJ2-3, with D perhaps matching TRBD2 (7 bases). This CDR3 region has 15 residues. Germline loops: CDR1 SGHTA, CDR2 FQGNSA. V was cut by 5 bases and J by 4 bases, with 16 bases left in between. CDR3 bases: TGTGCCAGCAGCCCGGGGGCGGGAGTGGCAGATACGCAGTATTTT. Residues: CASSPGAGVADTQYF.

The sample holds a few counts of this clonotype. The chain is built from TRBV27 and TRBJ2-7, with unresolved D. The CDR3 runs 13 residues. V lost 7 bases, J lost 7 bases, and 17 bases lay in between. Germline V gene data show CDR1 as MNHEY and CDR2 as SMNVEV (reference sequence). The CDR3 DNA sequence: TGTGCCAGCAATGGCCGAAACCTGGGGGAGCAGTACTTC. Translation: CASNGRNLGEQYF.

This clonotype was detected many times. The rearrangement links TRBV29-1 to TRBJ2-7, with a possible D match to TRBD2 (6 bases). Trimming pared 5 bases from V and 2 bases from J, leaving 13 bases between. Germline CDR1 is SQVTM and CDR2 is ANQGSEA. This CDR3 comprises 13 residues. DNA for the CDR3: TGCAGCGTTACGGGGGTAAGGGCCTACGAGCAGTACTTC. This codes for CSVTGVRAYEQYF.

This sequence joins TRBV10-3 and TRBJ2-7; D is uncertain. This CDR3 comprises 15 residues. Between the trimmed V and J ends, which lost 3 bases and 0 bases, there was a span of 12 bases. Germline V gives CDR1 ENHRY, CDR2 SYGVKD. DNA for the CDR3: TGTGCCATCAGTGACAGTCCGTCCGGCTCCTACGAGCAGTACTTC. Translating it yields CAISDSPSGSYEQYF.

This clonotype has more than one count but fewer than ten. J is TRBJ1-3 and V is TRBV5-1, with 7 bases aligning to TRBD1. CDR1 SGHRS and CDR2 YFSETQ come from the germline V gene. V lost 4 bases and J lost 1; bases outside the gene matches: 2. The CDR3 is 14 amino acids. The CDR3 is CASSRQGSGNTIYF. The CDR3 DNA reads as TGCGCCAGCAGCCGACAGGGTTCTGGAAACACCATATATTTT.

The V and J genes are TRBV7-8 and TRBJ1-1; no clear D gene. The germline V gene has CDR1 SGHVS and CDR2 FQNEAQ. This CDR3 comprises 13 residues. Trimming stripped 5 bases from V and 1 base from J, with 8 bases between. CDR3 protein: CASSARRNTEAFF. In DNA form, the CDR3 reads TGTGCCAGCAGCGCCCGGAGGAACACTGAAGCTTTCTTT.

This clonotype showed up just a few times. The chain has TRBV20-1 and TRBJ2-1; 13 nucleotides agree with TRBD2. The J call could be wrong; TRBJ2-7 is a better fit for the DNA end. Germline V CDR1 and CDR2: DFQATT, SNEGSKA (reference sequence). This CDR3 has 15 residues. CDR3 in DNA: TGCAGTGCTAGAGGCACTAGCGGGGGGGGGAATGAGCAGTACTTC. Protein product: CSARGTSGGGNEQYF.

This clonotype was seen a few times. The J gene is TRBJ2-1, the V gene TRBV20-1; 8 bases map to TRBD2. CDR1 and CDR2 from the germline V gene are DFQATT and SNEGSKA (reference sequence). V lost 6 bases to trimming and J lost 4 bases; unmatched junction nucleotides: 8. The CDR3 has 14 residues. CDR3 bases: TGCAGTGCAGACGCTAGCGGGCTATACAATGAGCAGTTCTTC. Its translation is CSADASGLYNEQFF.

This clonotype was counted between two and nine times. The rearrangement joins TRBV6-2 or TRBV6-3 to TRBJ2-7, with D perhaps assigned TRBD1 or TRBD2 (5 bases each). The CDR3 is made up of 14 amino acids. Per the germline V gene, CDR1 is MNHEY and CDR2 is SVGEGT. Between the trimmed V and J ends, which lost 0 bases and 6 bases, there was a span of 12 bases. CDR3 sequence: CASSYSGPISEQYF. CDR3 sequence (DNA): TGTGCCAGCAGTTACTCGGGACCGATCTCCGAGCAGTACTTC.

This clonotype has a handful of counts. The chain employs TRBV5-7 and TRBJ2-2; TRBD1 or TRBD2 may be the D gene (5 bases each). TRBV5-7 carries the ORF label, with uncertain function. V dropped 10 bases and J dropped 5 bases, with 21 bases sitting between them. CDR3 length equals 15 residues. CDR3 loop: CAGTPTGTATGELFF. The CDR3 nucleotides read TGTGCCGGAACCCCTACCGGGACCGCGACCGGGGAGCTGTTTTTT.

This CDR3 reads CASSDYSNQPQHF. In DNA form, the CDR3 reads TGTGCCAGCAGTGATTATAGCAATCAGCCCCAGCATTTT. The chain uses TRBV6-4 and TRBJ1-5; no clear D gene. Germline V gene data show CDR1 as MRHNA and CDR2 as SNTAGT. V lost 3 bases and J 0 bases, leaving 3 bases between the germline ends. This CDR3 region has 13 residues.